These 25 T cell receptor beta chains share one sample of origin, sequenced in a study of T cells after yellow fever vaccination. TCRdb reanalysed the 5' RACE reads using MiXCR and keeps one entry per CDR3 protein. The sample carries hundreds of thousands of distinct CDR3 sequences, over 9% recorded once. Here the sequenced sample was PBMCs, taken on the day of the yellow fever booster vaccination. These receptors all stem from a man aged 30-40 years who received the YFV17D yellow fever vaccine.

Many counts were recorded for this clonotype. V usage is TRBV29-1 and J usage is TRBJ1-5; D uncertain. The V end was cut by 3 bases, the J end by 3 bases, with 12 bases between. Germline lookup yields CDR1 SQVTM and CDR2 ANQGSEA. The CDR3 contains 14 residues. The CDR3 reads CSVEKSKVNQPQHF. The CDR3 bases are TGCAGCGTTGAGAAAAGCAAGGTCAATCAGCCCCAGCATTTT.

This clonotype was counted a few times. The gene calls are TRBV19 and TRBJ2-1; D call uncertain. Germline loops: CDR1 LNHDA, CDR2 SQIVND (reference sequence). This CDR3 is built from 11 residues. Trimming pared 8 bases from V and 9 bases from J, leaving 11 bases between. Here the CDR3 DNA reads TGTGCCAGTGGAATTTCACGTGAGCAGTTCTTC. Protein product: CASGISREQFF.

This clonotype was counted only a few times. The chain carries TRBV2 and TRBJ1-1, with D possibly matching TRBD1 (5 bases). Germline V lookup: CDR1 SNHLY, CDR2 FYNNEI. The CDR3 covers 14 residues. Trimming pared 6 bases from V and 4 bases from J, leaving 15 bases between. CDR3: CASRGPSPSTEAFF. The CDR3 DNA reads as TGTGCCAGCAGGGGACCCTCCCCGAGCACTGAAGCTTTCTTT.

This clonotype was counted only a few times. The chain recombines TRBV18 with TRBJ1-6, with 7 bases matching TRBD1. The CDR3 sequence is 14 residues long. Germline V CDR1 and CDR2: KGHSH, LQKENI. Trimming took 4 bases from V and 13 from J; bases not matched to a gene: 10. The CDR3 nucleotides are TGTGCCAGCTCACAACAAACAGGGGAACGGCCCCTCCACTTT. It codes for CASSQQTGERPLHF. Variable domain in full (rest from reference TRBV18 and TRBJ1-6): NAGVMQNPRHLVRRRGQEARLRCSPMKGHSHVYWYRQLPEEGLKFMVYLQKENIIDESGMPKERFSAEFPKEGPSILRIQQVVRGDSAAYFCASSQQTGERPLHFGNGTRLTVT.

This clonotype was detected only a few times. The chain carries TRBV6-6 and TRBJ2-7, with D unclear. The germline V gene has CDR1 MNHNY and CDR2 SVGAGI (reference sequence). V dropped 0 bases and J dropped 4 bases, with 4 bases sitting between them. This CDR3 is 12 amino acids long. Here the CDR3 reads CASSYSKYEQYF. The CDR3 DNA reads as TGTGCCAGCAGTTACTCCAAATACGAGCAGTACTTC.

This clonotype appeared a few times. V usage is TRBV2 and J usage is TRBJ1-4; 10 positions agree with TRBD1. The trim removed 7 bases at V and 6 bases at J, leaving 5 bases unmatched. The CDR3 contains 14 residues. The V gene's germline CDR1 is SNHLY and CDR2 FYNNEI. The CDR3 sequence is CASKFGTGDEKLFF. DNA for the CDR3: TGTGCCAGCAAGTTCGGGACAGGGGATGAAAAACTGTTTTTT.

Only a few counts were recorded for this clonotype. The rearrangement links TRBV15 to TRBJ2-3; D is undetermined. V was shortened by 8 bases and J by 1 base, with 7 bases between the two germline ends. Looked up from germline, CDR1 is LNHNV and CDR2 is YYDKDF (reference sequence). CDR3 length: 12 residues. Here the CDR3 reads CATGWRTDTQYF. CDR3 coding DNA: TGTGCCACCGGATGGCGCACAGATACGCAGTATTTT.

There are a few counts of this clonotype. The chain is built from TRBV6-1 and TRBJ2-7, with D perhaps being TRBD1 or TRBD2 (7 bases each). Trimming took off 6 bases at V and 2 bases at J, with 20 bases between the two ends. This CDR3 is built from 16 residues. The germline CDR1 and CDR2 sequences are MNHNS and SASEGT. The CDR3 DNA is TGTGCCAGCAGCAGTACCTCCAGGGGGGGAGCCTACGAGCAGTACTTC. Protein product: CASSSTSRGGAYEQYF.

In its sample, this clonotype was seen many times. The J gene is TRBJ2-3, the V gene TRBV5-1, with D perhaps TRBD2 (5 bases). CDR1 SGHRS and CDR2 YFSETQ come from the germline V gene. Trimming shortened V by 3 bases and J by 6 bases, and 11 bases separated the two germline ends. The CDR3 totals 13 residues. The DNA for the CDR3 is TGCGCCAGCAGCTCTTCTAGCATGGATACGCAGTATTTT. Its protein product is CASSSSSMDTQYF.

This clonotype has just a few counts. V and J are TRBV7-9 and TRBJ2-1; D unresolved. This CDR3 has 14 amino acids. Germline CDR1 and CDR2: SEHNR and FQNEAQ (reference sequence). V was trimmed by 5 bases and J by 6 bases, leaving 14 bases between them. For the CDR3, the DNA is TGTGCCAGCAGCGCCACGTCCTACAGCAATGAGCAGTTCTTC. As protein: CASSATSYSNEQFF.

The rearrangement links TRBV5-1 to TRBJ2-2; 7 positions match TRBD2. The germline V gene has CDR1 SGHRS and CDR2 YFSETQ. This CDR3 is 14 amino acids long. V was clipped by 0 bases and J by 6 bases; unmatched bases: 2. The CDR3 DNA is TGCGCCAGCAGCTTGGGACGGGAGGCCGGGGAGCTGTTTTTT. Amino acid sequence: CASSLGREAGELFF.

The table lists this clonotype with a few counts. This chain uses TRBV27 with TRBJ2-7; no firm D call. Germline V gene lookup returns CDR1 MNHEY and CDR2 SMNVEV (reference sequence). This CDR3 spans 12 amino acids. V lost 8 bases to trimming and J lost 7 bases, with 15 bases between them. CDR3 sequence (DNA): TGTGCCAGCGGGAAAGGGTGGGGAGAGCAGTACTTC. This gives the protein CASGKGWGEQYF.

The CDR3 DNA reads TGTGCCAGCAGTTACTCTGCGGGGGTCCAAGAGACCCAGTACTTC. Its translation: CASSYSAGVQETQYF. This sequence joins TRBV6-5 and TRBJ2-5, with 7 bases fitting TRBD2. The CDR3 covers 15 residues. The trim removed 0 bases at V and 1 base at J, leaving 2 bases unmatched. From germline, CDR1 is MNHEY and CDR2 SVGAGI.

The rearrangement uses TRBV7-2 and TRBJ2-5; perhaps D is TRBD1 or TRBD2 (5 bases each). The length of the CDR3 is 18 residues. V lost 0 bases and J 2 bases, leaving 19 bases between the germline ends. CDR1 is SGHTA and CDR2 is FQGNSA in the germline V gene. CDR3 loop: CASSLAAGTDASQETQYF. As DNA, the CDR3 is TGTGCCAGCAGCTTAGCAGCCGGGACCGACGCTTCTCAAGAGACCCAGTACTTC.

CDR3 in DNA: TGTGCCAGCAGCCAACTTAGCGGGAGGGCGGGAGAGCAGTACTTC. It encodes CASSQLSGRAGEQYF. This chain connects TRBV7-9 to TRBJ2-7; TRBD2 agrees at 11 bases. V gave up 5 bases and J gave up 7 bases; unmatched junction bases: 10. The germline gives CDR1 SEHNR, CDR2 FQNEAQ (reference sequence). The CDR3 covers 15 residues.

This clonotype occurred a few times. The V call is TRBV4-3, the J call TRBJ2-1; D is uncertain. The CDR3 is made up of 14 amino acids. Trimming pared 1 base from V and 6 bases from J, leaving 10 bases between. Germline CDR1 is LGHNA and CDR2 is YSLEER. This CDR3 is CASSQGAARNEQFF. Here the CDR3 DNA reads TGCGCCAGCAGCCAAGGCGCGGCTCGCAATGAGCAGTTCTTC.

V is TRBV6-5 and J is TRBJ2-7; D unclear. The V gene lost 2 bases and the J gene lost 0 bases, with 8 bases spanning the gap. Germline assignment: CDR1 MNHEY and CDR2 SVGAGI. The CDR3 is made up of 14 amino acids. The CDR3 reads CASSYPESSYEQYF. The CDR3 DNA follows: TGTGCCAGCAGTTACCCCGAGAGCTCCTACGAGCAGTACTTC.

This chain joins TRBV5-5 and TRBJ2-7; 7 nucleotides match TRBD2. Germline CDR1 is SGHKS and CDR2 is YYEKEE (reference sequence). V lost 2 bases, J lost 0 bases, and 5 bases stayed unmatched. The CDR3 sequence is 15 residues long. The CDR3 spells CASSFSGTNSYEQYF. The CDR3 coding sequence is TGTGCCAGCAGCTTTTCCGGGACTAACTCCTACGAGCAGTACTTC. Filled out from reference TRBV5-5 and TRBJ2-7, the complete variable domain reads DAGVTQSPTHLIKTRGQQVTLRCSPISGHKSVSWYQQVLGQGPQFIFQYYEKEERGRGNFPDRFSARQFPNYSSELNVNALLLGDSALYLCASSFSGTNSYEQYFGPGTRLTVT.

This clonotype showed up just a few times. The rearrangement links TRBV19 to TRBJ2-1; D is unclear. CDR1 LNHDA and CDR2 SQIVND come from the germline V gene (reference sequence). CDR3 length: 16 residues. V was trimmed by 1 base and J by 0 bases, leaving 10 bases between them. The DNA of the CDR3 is TGTGCCAGTAGTATAGCAAGGTACAGCTCCTACAATGAGCAGTTCTTC. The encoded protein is CASSIARYSSYNEQFF.

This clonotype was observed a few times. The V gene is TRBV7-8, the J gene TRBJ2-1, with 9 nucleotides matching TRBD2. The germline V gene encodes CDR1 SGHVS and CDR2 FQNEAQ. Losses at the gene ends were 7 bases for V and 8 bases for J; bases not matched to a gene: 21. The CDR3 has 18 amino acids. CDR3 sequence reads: CASIRTKGGRADYHEQFF. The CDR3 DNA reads TGTGCCAGCATAAGGACCAAGGGCGGGAGGGCCGATTATCATGAGCAGTTCTTC.

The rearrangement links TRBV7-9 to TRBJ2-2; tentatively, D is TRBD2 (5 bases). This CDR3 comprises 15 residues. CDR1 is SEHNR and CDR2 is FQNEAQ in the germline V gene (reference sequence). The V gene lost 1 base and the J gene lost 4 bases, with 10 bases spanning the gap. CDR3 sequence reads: CASSLELGSTGELFF. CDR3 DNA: TGTGCCAGCAGCTTAGAACTAGGGAGCACCGGGGAGCTGTTTTTT.

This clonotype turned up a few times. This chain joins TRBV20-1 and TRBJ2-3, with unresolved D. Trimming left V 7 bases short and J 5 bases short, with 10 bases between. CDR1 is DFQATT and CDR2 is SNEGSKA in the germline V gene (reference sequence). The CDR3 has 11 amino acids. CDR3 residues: CSGQREDTQYF. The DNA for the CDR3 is TGCAGTGGCCAACGAGAAGATACGCAGTATTTT.

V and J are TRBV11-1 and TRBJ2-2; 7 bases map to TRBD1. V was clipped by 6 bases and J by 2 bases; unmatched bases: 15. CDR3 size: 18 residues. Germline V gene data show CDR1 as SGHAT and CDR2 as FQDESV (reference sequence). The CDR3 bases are TGTGCCAGCAGATTATTACTACACCGGGACAGTAACACCGGGGAGCTGTTTTTT. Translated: CASRLLLHRDSNTGELFF.

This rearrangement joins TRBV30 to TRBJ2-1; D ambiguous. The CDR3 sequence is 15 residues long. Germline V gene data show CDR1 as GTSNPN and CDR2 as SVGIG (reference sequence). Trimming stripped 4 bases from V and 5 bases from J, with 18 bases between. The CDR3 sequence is CAWKISRTSNNEQFF. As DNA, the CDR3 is TGTGCCTGGAAAATTTCCCGAACCTCAAACAATGAGCAGTTCTTC. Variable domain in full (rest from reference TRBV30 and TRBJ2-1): SQTIHQWPATLVQPVGSPLSLECTVEGTSNPNLYWYRQAAGRGLQLLFYSVGIGQISSEVPQNLSASRPQDRQFILSSKKLLLSDSGFYLCAWKISRTSNNEQFFGPGTRLTVL.

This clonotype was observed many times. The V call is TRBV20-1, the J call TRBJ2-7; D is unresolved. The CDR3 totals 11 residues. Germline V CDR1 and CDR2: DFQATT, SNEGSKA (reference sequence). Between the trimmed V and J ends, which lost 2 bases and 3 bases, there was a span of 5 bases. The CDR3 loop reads CSARRDYEQYF. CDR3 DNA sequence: TGCAGTGCTAGAAGAGACTACGAGCAGTACTTC.